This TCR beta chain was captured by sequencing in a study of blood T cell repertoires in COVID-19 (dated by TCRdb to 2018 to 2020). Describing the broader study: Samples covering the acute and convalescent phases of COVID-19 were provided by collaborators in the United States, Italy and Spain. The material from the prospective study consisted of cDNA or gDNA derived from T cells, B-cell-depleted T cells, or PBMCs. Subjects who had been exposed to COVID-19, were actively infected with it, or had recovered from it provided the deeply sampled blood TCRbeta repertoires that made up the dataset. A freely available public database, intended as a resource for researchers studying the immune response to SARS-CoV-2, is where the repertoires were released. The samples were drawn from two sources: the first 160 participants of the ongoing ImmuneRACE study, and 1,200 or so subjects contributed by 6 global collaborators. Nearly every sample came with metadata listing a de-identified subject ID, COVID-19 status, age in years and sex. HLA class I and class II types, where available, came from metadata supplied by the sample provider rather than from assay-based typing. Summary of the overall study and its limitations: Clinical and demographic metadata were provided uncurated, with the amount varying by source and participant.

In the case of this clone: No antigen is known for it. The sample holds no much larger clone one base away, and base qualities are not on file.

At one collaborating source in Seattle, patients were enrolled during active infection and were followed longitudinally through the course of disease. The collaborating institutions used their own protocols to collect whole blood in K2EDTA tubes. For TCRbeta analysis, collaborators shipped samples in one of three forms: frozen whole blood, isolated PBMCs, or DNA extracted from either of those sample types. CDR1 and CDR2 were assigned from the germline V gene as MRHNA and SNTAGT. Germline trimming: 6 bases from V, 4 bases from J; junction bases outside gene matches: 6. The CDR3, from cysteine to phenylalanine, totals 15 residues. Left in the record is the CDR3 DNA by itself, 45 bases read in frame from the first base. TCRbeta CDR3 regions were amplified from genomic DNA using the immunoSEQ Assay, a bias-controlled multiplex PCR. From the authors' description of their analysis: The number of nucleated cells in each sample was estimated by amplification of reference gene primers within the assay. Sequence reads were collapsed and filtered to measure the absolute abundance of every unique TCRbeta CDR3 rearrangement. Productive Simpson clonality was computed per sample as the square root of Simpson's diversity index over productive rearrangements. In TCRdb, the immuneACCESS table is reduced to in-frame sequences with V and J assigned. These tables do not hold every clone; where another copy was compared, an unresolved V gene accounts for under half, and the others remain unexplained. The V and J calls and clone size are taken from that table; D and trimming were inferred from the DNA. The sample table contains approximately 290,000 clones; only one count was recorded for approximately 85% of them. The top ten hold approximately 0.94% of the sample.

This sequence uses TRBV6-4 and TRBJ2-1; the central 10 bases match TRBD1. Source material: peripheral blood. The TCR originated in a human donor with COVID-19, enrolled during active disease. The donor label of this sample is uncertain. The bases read TGTGCCAGCAGCGTTGGACAGGGGGGGTACAATGAGCAGTTCTTC. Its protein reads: CASSVGQGGYNEQFF.